This T cell receptor beta chain was profiled in a study of tumor-infiltrating lymphocytes in glioblastoma multiforme (dated by TCRdb to the late 2010s). Notes on the research overall: Whether intratumoral genomic heterogeneity fosters TIL diversity was tested through joint investigation of somatic mutations, TIL diversity and immune response activity.

Findings and caveats that apply to the study as a whole: The authors noted that sorting T cells into functional subsets, which was not done in the study, would be a future improvement. Generalizability was limited because only one glioblastoma patient was included in the TCR and somatic mutation analysis. Because T cells carry unequal numbers of TCR transcripts, RNA-based TCR sequencing may distort clone frequencies.

From cysteine to phenylalanine, the CDR3 is 14 amino acids long. Only the CDR3 region is kept as DNA, spanning 42 bases read in frame from base 1. Reading the germline V gene gives CDR1 MGHRA and CDR2 YSYEKL. V is reduced by 0 bases and J by 0 bases, leaving a spacing of 6 bases between them. The AllPrep DNA/RNA mini kit was used to purify genomic DNA and total RNA at the same time from each of the approximately 9 tumor samples. OD 260/280 ratios above 1.9 and RNA integrity numbers above 6.5 were observed for all RNA. Remarks on this clonotype: No cognate antigen has been identified for it. Base qualities are not recorded, but no much larger clone differs from it by a single base.

Using a modified ARM-PCR protocol with multiple V-beta primers and a C-beta primer, the team built TCRB libraries from RNA through three nested multiplex PCR rounds. TCRB-specific cDNA was synthesized from roughly 0.48 ug total RNA with ProtoScript II Reverse Transcriptase and a C-beta primer. The description of the TCRB libraries did not mention any unique molecular identifiers. The third PCR added barcodes and adapters over around 24 cycles with Deep VentR (exo-) polymerase, followed by gel purification of 250-500 bp bands. TCRB libraries were sequenced on an Illumina HiSeq 2500 with 250 bp paired-end reads. Per the original workflow: The reads were cleaned with Trimmomatic, merged with FLASH and assigned V, D and J segments with MiGEC before being analyzed in VDJtools. VDJtools was used to calculate the Shannon-Wiener diversity index, which quantified repertoire diversity. The public reads were run again by TCRdb, first through fastp at Q25 and then through MiXCR, and only productive beta chains were kept. Each CDR3 protein appears once, grouped with its most common genes and DNA. TCRdb, not the authors, supplied the V and J calls. Recorded for this sample are 13,000 to 15,000 distinct CDR3 sequences; approximately 71% of them occurred a single time. Of the sample, 40% to 55% is held by the ten largest clones.

The receptor was derived from a male donor with glioblastoma. What was sequenced was brain tumor tissue. The rearranged chain carries TRBV4-1 and TRBJ2-7, with no confidently assigned D gene. At the DNA level, the sequence is TGCGCCAGCAGCCAAGATCCCCTCTCCTACGAGCAGTACTTC. It translates to CASSQDPLSYEQYF.